The rows below give T cell receptor beta chains drawn from one sample of a study of shared clonotypes between healthy human individuals. TCRdb's table, derived via immunoSEQ multiplex PCR, lists solely in-frame clones and lacks some. Counted here are 2 million or so clones, less than 95% occurring once; the ten biggest clones make up 0.85% to 1.2%. Sequencing input: naive CD8+ T cells sorted from blood. All receptors derive from a man younger than 35 in good health. CDR3s include the opening cysteine and the closing phenylalanine or tryptophan. The order of the fields is clone size, D gene, V gene, J gene, CDR3 DNA, CDR3 protein. The D gene is left open where the match is weak. Only some rows state a clone size, as once, few, many or a class for expanded clones.

NA,NA,TRBV15,TRBJ2-7,TGTGCCACCAGCAGAGAGGGGGCTTTGACCTACGAGCAGTACTTC,CATSREGALTYEQYF
NA,NA,TRBV2,TRBJ2-1,TGTGCCAGCAGTGAAGTGGGGAGCGGGCACAATGAGCAGTTCTTC,CASSEVGSGHNEQFF
few,TRBD2,TRBV4-1,TRBJ2-7,TGCGCCAGCAGCCAGTCTAGCGGGGCAGTCTACGAGCAGTACTTC,CASSQSSGAVYEQYF
NA,NA,TRBV6-5,TRBJ1-2,TGTGCCAGCAGTTACGGAGGGGCGCACTATGGCTACACCTTC,CASSYGGAHYGYTF
NA,NA,TRBV18,TRBJ2-3,TGTGCCAGCTCACCACCGGACTGGGGAGATACGCAGTATTTT,CASSPPDWGDTQYF
NA,TRBD1,TRBV2,TRBJ1-2,TGTGCCAGCAGTGGGCAGGGGGCCGCTGGCTACACCTTC,CASSGQGAAGYTF
NA,TRBD1,TRBV28,TRBJ1-4,TGTGCCAGCAGTTTAAGTGGGGACAGTACAACTAATGAAAAACTGTTTTTT,CASSLSGDSTTNEKLFF
NA,TRBD2,TRBV7-2,TRBJ2-7,TGTGCCAGCAGCGCGGGGGAAAGTAGGACCTACGAGCAGTACTTC,CASSAGESRTYEQYF
NA,NA,TRBV10-2,TRBJ2-7,TGCGCCAGCAGTGAGGACACCCCCTACGAGCAGTACTTC,CASSEDTPYEQYF
NA,TRBD1,TRBV9,TRBJ1-1,TGTGCCAGCAGCGTGACCGGGACAGGCTTCCAGGGAGCTTTCTTT,CASSVTGTGFQGAFF
NA,NA,TRBV5-1,TRBJ2-7,TGCGCCAGCAGCTTGGCCGGTAAGACCTACGAGCAGTACTTC,CASSLAGKTYEQYF
once,TRBD1,TRBV6-1,TRBJ2-1,TGTGCCAGCAGTGAAGCGACAGGGAGCTCCTACAATGAGCAGTTCTTC,CASSEATGSSYNEQFF
NA,NA,TRBV5-6,TRBJ2-3,TGTGCCAGCAGCTTCGGGACGGGGACCTGGGCAGATACGCAGTATTTT,CASSFGTGTWADTQYF
NA,TRBD1,TRBV7-7,TRBJ2-7,TGTGCTAGCAGCAAACAGGGGGCCTACGAGCAGTACTTC,CASSKQGAYEQYF
NA,NA,TRBV5-1,TRBJ1-1,TGCGCCAGCAGCTTAGAGGTCATTGGGGTCACTGAAGCTTTCTTT,CASSLEVIGVTEAFF
NA,TRBD1,TRBV19,TRBJ1-1,TGTGCCAGTAGTCCCTGGACAGGGGGCACCATGAACACTGAAGCTTTCTTT,CASSPWTGGTMNTEAFF
NA,NA,TRBV6-6,TRBJ1-1,TGTGCCAGCAGTCTCCCGGGCCCTGGCGACACTGAAGCTTTCTTT,CASSLPGPGDTEAFF
NA,NA,TRBV9,TRBJ1-2,TGTGCCAGCAGGGGGAAGTCCGACCGATCCCTTTACTATGGCTACACCTTC,CASRGKSDRSLYYGYTF
once,NA,TRBV7-9,TRBJ2-7,TGTGCCAGCAGCTTAGGGGCAGTTGGCGAGCAGTACTTC,CASSLGAVGEQYF
NA,NA,TRBV21-1,TRBJ2-2,TGTGCCAGCAGCAGGACTAGCGGGGGCCCCACCGGGGAGCTGTTTTTT,CASSRTSGGPTGELFF
NA,NA,TRBV7-6,TRBJ2-7,TGTGCCAGCAGCTTAACCAGCGAGCACTCCTCCTACGAGCAGTACTTC,CASSLTSEHSSYEQYF
few,NA,TRBV19,TRBJ1-5,TGTGCCAGTAGTATTCGGGGGGCGCTTTTTCAGCCCCAGCATTTT,CASSIRGALFQPQHF
NA,NA,TRBV6-5,TRBJ2-2,TGTGCCAGCAGTCCCTGGGGGGGGGAGCTGTTTTTT,CASSPWGGELFF
NA,TRBD1,TRBV4-1,TRBJ2-7,TGCGCCAGCAGCCAAGCCCCGGGACAGGGGTTCTACGAGCAGTACTTC,CASSQAPGQGFYEQYF
once,NA,TRBV20-1,TRBJ2-7,TGCAGTGCTAGCACAGGGTGGGAGCAGTACTTC,CSASTGWEQYF
NA,NA,TRBV13,TRBJ2-7,TGTGCCAGCAGCTTCTTCGTCTCGGGGCCCTACGAGCAGTACTTC,CASSFFVSGPYEQYF
NA,TRBD2,TRBV13,TRBJ2-7,TGTGCCAGCAGCTCCGGTACGGGACTAGCGGGAGGGCTCGGTTTCAACGAGCAGTACTTC,CASSSGTGLAGGLGFNEQYF
NA,NA,TRBV27,TRBJ1-2,TGTGCCAGCAGGCCTACCCCCGAGACTGGCTATGGCTACACCTTC,CASRPTPETGYGYTF
NA,NA,TRBV9,TRBJ2-3,TGTGCCAGCAGCGTCGAGGAATTACAAACAGATACGCAGTATTTT,CASSVEELQTDTQYF
NA,TRBD1,TRBV18,TRBJ2-7,TGTGCCAGCTCACCCCGCGGACAGGGAGAGATTTACGAGCAGTACTTC,CASSPRGQGEIYEQYF
NA,NA,TRBV19,TRBJ1-1,TGTGCCAGTAGTATCCGCGTCGACAGATCGAACACTGAAGCTTTCTTT,CASSIRVDRSNTEAFF
NA,TRBD1,TRBV11-2,TRBJ2-7,TGTGCCAGCAGCTCGACAGGGGAGACCTACGAGCAGTACTTC,CASSSTGETYEQYF
NA,NA,TRBV7-2,TRBJ1-3,TGTGCCAGCAGCTTTCTCAGGGGAGGCTTTGGAAACACCATATATTTT,CASSFLRGGFGNTIYF
NA,TRBD1,TRBV15,TRBJ2-7,TGTGCCACCAGTCCGACAGGGAGCTCCTACGAGCAGTACTTC,CATSPTGSSYEQYF
NA,NA,TRBV7-9,TRBJ1-6,TGTGCCATCCTTCCATACTCCGCGACTTTTAATTCACCCCTCCACTTT,CAILPYSATFNSPLHF
once,NA,TRBV27,TRBJ1-2,TGTGCCAGCAGTTCCCCAGGGCCCCTCTATGGCTACACCTTC,CASSSPGPLYGYTF
NA,TRBD1,TRBV6-5,TRBJ2-7,TGTGCCAGCTCCCCGGGACAGGGGGCTCTTTACGAGCAGTACTTC,CASSPGQGALYEQYF
NA,NA,TRBV30,TRBJ2-5,TGTGCCTGGAGTGTACAGGACAGGGTGATACGGGAGGCGTATCAGACCCAGTACTTC,CAWSVQDRVIREAYQTQYF
NA,NA,TRBV11-2,TRBJ1-1,TGTGCCAGCAGCTTTACGGCGAGGAACACTGAAGCTTTCTTT,CASSFTARNTEAFF
NA,NA,TRBV11-2,TRBJ2-5,TGTGCCAGCAGCTTCGGCGGGGTCAACCAAGAGACCCAGTACTTC,CASSFGGVNQETQYF
NA,NA,TRBV7-2,TRBJ1-1,TGTGCCAGCAGCCCCGAGGTGCGGTTGTTCACTGAAGCTTTCTTT,CASSPEVRLFTEAFF
NA,NA,TRBV19,TRBJ2-1,TGTGCCAGTAGTACTTACAGGGACAATGAGCAGTTCTTC,CASSTYRDNEQFF
NA,NA,TRBV30,TRBJ2-3,TGTGCCTGGAGTGTATCACCCCGGGGAAAAGGCCTGTTTGGGGATACGCAGTATTTT,CAWSVSPRGKGLFGDTQYF
NA,NA,TRBV6-6,TRBJ2-2,TGTGCCAGCAGTTACTCGAGCCCCGGGGAGCTGTTTTTT,CASSYSSPGELFF
NA,TRBD2,TRBV4-3,TRBJ2-1,TGCGCCAGCAGCCAGCGGCTAGCGGGAGGAAGGGAGCAGTTCTTC,CASSQRLAGGREQFF
NA,TRBD2,TRBV4-1,TRBJ2-5,TGCGCCAGCAGTCGGACTAGCGGGGGGGCGGAAGAGACCCAGTACTTC,CASSRTSGGAEETQYF
NA,TRBD1,TRBV29-1,TRBJ2-1,TGCAGCGTTGAAGGGGACAGGATTGGCAATGAGCAGTTCTTC,CSVEGDRIGNEQFF
NA,TRBD2,TRBV25-1,TRBJ2-1,TGTGCCAGCAGTGGGGTTAGCGGGAACCCGTACAATGAGCAGTTCTTC,CASSGVSGNPYNEQFF
NA,NA,TRBV28,TRBJ2-7,TGTGCCAGCAGTTTTTCATACGAGCAGTACTTC,CASSFSYEQYF
NA,NA,TRBV5-6,TRBJ1-6,TGTGCCAGCAGCTTTGGCAGTAACCATAATTCACCCCTCCACTTT,CASSFGSNHNSPLHF
NA,NA,TRBV11-3,TRBJ2-7,TGTGCCAGCAGCCTAGACAACTACGAGCAGTACTTC,CASSLDNYEQYF
once,NA,TRBV6-5,TRBJ2-5,TGTGCCAGCAGCCACGGACCCCCGGGGCTAGAGACCCAGTACTTC,CASSHGPPGLETQYF
NA,NA,TRBV10-3,TRBJ2-5,TGTGCCATCAGTGTGGAGCGACAAGAGACCCAGTACTTC,CAISVERQETQYF
NA,NA,TRBV7-9,TRBJ1-1,TGTGCCAGCAGCTCAGGGTCCACTGAAGCTTTCTTT,CASSSGSTEAFF
NA,TRBD2,TRBV11-2,TRBJ2-7,TGTGCCAGCAGCTTGCGGACTAGTTACCCCTACGAGCAGTACTTC,CASSLRTSYPYEQYF
NA,NA,TRBV4-3,TRBJ2-7,TGCGCCAGCAGCCAAGCGCCTTCCTACGAGCAGTACTTC,CASSQAPSYEQYF
NA,NA,TRBV11-2,TRBJ2-2,TGTGCCAGCAGCTTAGTTGCGGCGAACACCGGGGAGCTGTTTTTT,CASSLVAANTGELFF
NA,NA,TRBV11-2,TRBJ2-7,TGTGCCAGCAGCCCAGTGGGTAATTCCTACGAGCAGTACTTC,CASSPVGNSYEQYF